These 8 T cell receptor beta chains originate from one sample sequenced in a study of T cells in localized non-small cell lung cancer (dated by TCRdb to about 2020). The library came from the immunoSEQ multiplex PCR assay. Imported from immuneACCESS, the table was reduced by TCRdb to in-frame sequences with V and J called. These copies leave out some clones; in studies compared against another copy, an unresolved V gene accounts for under half, and the cause of the remainder is not known. Here the sample has around 50,000 clones; approximately 86% occur a single time. The ten largest clones add up to about 16% of the sample. Sequencing used PBMCs, obtained before any cancer treatment. Receptor source: a female donor with stage II lung adenocarcinoma.

The chain recombines TRBV5-1 with TRBJ2-2; perhaps TRBD1 as D (5 bases). V was clipped by 0 bases and J by 6 bases, with 9 bases between them. Germline loops: CDR1 SGHRS, CDR2 YFSETQ. The CDR3 is 14 residues long. The CDR3 region has the DNA TGCGCCAGCAGCTTGGTACAGGTCCCCGGGGAGCTGTTTTTT. It yields the protein CASSLVQVPGELFF.

The J gene is TRBJ2-7, the V gene TRBV21-1; TRBD2, the table's D call, lacks a check against the DNA. TRBV21-1 is an annotated pseudogene. The CDR3 is 19 amino acids. CDR3 protein: CASSLWSVAGALGTYEQYF. The CDR3 coding sequence is TGTGCCAGCAGCTTGTGGTCGGTAGCGGGGGCCCTTGGAACCTACGAGCAGTACTTC.

This chain links TRBV5-5 with TRBJ1-1, with TRBD1 identical over 7 bases. V lost 0 bases and J lost 3; bases outside the gene matches: 8. This CDR3 is built from 16 residues. Looked up from germline, CDR1 is SGHKS and CDR2 is YYEKEE (reference sequence). CDR3 in DNA: TGTGCCAGCAGCTTGGTGGTTGGCAGGGGGGACACTGAAGCTTTCTTT. It specifies CASSLVVGRGDTEAFF.

The chain has TRBV5-1 and TRBJ1-1; the D gene is possibly TRBD1 (5 bases). This CDR3 has 16 residues. CDR1 is SGHRS, CDR2 YFSETQ, per germline. V gave up 3 bases and J gave up 4 bases, with 19 bases separating them. CDR3 in DNA: TGCGCCAGCAGCTCCGGCAGGGAGAGTCGGGGCACTGAAGCTTTCTTT. Protein product: CASSSGRESRGTEAFF. Full variable domain (rest looked up from reference TRBV5-1 and TRBJ1-1): KAGVTQTPRYLIKTRGQQVTLSCSPISGHRSVSWYQQTPGQGLQFLFEYFSETQRNKGNFPGRFSGRQFSNSRSEMNVSTLELGDSALYLCASSSGRESRGTEAFFGQGTRLTVV.

The gene calls are TRBV5-1 and TRBJ2-2; 7 bases match TRBD1. V was clipped by 0 bases and J by 1 base; unmatched bases: 3. CDR3 size: 16 residues. Germline CDR1 SGHRS, CDR2 YFSETQ. For the CDR3, the DNA is TGCGCCAGCAGCTTGGCGACAGGGCGGAACACCGGGGAGCTGTTTTTT. Amino acids: CASSLATGRNTGELFF.

The V and J genes are TRBV6-1 and TRBJ1-2, with D maybe TRBD1 (5 bases). CDR1 MNHNS and CDR2 SASEGT come from the germline V gene. This CDR3 region has 13 residues. V was shortened by 6 bases and J by 4 bases, with 12 bases between the two germline ends. CDR3 loop: CASRAKGVYGYTF. The CDR3 DNA follows: TGTGCCAGCAGGGCCAAAGGGGTCTATGGCTACACCTTC.

This chain links TRBV5-5 with TRBJ1-1, with D maybe TRBD1 (5 bases). This CDR3 has 13 amino acids. V was trimmed by 4 bases and J by 13 bases, leaving 20 bases between them. CDR1 is SGHKS and CDR2 is YYEKEE in the germline V gene (reference sequence). The CDR3 here is CASSPEWDDRLFF. CDR3 sequence (DNA): TGTGCCAGCAGCCCAGAATGGGACGATCGCCTTTTCTTT. Full variable domain (remainder filled in from reference TRBV5-5 and TRBJ1-1): DAGVTQSPTHLIKTRGQQVTLRCSPISGHKSVSWYQQVLGQGPQFIFQYYEKEERGRGNFPDRFSARQFPNYSSELNVNALLLGDSALYLCASSPEWDDRLFFGQGTRLTVV.

This clone was detected only once. This chain connects TRBV27 to TRBJ2-2; 9 bases are shared with TRBD1. Trimming removed 7 bases from V and 4 bases from J; junction bases left unmatched: 4. The CDR3 extends over 14 amino acids. The germline V gene encodes CDR1 MNHEY and CDR2 SMNVEV (reference sequence). This chain's CDR3 is CASKTGGFTGELFF. The CDR3 coding sequence is TGTGCCAGCAAGACAGGGGGGTTCACCGGGGAGCTGTTTTTT.